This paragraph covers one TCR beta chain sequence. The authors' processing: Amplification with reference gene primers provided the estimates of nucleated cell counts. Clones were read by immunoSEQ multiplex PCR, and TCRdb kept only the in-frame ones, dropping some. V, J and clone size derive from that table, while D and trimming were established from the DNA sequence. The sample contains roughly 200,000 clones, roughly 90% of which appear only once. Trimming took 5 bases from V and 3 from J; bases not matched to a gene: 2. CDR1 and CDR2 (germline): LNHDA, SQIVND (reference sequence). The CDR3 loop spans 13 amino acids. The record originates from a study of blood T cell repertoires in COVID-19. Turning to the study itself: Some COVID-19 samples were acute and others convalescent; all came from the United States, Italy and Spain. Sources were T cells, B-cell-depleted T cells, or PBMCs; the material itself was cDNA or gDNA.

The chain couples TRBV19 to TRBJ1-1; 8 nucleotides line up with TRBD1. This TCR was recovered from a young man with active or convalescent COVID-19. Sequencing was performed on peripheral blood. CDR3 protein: CASSATGDTEAFF. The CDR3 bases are TGTGCCAGTAGTGCGACAGGGGACACTGAAGCTTTCTTT.